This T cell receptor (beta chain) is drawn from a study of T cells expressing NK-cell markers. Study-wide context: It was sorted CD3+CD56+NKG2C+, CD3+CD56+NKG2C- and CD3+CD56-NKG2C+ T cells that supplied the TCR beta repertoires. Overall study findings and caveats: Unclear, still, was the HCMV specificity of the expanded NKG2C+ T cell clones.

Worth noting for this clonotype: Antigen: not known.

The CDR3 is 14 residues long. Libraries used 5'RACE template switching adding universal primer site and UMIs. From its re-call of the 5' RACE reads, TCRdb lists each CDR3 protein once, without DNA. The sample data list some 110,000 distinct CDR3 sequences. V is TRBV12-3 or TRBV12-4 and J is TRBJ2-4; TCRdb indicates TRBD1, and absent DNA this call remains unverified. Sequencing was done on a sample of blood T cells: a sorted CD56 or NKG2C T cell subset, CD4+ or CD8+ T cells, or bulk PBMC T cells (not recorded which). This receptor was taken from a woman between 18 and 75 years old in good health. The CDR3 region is CASSFGTGVNIQYF.